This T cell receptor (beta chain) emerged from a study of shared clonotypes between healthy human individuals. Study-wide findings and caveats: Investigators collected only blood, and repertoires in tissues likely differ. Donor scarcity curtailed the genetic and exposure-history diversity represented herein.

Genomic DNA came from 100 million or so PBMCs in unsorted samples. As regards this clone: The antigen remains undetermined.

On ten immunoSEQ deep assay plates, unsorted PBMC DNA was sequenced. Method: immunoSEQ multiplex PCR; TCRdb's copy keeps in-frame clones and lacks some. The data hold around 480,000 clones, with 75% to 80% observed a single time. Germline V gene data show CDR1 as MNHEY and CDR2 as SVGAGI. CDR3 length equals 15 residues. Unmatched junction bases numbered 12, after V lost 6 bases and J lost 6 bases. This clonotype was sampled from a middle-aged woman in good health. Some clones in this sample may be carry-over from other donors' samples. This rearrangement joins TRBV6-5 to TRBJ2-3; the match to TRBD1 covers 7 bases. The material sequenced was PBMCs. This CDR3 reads CASSTGAARVDTQYF. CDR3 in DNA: TGTGCCAGCAGCACAGGGGCCGCAAGGGTCGATACGCAGTATTTT.